This T cell receptor (beta chain) was captured in a study of cytomegalovirus exposure and HLA in healthy donors. There are 15 residues in the CDR3. Trimming took 5 bases from V and 4 from J; bases not matched to a gene: 7. Germline lookup yields CDR1 SGHAT and CDR2 FQNNGV. The PCR employed 60 Vbeta primers together with 13 Jbeta primers. Generated by immunoSEQ multiplex PCR, the TCRdb table keeps only in-frame clones and is missing some. The sample contains around 100,000 clones, 65% to 80% of which appear only once. Sequenced material: PBMCs. The chain carries TRBV11-2 and TRBJ2-1; 8 bases are shared with TRBD2. This clonotype was sampled from a man aged 25-45 years in good health and CMV-seropositive. CDR3 sequence: CASSRTGGGYNEQFF. CDR3 in DNA: TGTGCCAGCAGCCGCACTGGCGGGGGGTACAATGAGCAGTTCTTC.